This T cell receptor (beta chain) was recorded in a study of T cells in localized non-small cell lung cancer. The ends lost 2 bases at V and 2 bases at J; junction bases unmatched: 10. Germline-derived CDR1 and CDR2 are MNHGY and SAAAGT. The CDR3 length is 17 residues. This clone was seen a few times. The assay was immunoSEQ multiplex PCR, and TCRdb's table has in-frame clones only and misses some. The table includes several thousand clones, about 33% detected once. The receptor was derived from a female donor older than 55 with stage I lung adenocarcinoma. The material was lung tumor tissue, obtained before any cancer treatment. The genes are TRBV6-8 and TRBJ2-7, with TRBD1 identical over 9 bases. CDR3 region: CASSYPYGQGPTYEQYF. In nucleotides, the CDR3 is TGTGCCAGCAGTTACCCTTATGGACAGGGGCCGACCTACGAGCAGTACTTC.